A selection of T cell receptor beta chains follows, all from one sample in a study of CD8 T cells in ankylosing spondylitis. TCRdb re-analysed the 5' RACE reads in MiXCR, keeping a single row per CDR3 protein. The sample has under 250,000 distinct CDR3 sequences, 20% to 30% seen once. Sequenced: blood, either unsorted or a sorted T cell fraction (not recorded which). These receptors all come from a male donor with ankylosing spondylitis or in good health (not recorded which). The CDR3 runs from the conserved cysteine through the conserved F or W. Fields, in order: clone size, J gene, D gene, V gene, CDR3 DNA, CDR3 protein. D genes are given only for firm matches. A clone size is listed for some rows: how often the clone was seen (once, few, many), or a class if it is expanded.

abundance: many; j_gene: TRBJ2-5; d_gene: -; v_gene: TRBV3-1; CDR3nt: TGTGCCAGCAGCTACCAAGACGGGCGACAAGAGACCCAGTACTTC; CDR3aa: CASSYQDGRQETQYF
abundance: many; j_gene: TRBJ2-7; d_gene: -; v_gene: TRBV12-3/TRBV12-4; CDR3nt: TGTGCCAGCATGAGGGGGAACGAGCAGTACTTC; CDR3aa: CASMRGNEQYF
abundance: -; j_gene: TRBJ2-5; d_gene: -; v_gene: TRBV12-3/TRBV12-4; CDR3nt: TGTGCCAGCACCCAGGGGGGGCGGGAGTCGGAGACCCAGTACTTC; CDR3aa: CASTQGGRESETQYF
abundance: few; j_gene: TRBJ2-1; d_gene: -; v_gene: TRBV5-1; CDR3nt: TGCGCCAGCAGCCCGACAACAGGGTTCGAGAACAATGAGCAGTTCTTC; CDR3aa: CASSPTTGFENNEQFF
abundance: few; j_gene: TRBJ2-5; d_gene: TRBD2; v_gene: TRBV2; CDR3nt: TGTGCCAGCAGAGAGGGCGGGAGGGCCTCCTGGGAGACCCAGTACTTC; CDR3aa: CASREGGRASWETQYF
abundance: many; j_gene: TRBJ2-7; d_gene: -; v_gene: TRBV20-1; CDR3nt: TGCAGTGCTAGAGACACCAGCTCCTACGAGCAGTACTTC; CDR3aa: CSARDTSSYEQYF
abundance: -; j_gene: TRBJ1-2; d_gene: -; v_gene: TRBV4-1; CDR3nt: TGCGCCAGCAGCCAAGATCTAACGGCTAACTATGGCTACACCTTC; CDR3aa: CASSQDLTANYGYTF
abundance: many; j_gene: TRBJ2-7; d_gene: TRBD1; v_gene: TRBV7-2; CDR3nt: TGTGCCAGCAGCCCGGACAGGGGACTTTCGGGCGAGCAGTACTTC; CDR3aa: CASSPDRGLSGEQYF
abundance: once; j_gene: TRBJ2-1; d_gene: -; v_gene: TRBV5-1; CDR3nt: TGCGCCAGCAGCTTGAGCGGTGGGACGCTCAATGAGCAGTTCTTC; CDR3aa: CASSLSGGTLNEQFF
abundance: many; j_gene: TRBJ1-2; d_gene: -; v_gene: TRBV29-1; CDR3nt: TGCAGCGTTGAAAAGGGAGATGGCTATGGCTACACCTTC; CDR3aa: CSVEKGDGYGYTF
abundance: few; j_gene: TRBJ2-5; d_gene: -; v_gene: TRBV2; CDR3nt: TGTGCCAGCAGTGAACAGGGCAGGAAAGAGACCCAGTACTTC; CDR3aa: CASSEQGRKETQYF
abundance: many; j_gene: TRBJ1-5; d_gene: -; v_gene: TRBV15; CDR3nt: TGTGCCACCAGCAGAGGGGGTCCAAATCAGCCCCAGCATTTT; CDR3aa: CATSRGGPNQPQHF
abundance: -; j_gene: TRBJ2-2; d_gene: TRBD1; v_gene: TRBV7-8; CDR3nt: TGTGCCAGCTGCCGGGCAGGGGGCTTTACCGGGGAGCTGTTTTTT; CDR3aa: CASCRAGGFTGELFF
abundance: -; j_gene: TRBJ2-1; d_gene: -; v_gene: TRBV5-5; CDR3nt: TGTGCCAGCAGCTATCCCTCCTACAATGAGCAGTTCTTC; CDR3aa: CASSYPSYNEQFF
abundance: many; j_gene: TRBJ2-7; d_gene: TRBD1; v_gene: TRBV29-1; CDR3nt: TGCAGCGCCACCCCGACAGGGACCTACGAGCAGTACTTC; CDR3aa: CSATPTGTYEQYF
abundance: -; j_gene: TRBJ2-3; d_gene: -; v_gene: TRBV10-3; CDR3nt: TGTGCCATCAGCCCTGGGGGGGATACGCAGTATTTT; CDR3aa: CAISPGGDTQYF
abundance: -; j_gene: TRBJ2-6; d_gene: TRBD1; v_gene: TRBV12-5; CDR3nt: TGTGCTAGTGGTTGGAACCGGGACAGGGGACTAGGCGTCCTGACTTTC; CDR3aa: CASGWNRDRGLGVLTF
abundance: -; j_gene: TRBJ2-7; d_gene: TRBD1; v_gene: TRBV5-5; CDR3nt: TGTGCCAGCAGCCCGGACAGGTATACCTACGAGCAGTACTTC; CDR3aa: CASSPDRYTYEQYF
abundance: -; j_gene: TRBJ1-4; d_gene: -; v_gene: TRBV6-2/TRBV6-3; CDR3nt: TGTGCCAGCAGTTACGAGGGGACGGCAACGGTGAAACTGTTTTTT; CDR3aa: CASSYEGTATVKLFF
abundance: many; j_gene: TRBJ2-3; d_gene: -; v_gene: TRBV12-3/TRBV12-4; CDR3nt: TGTGCCAGCAGTGTCTCAGGGGATACGCAGTATTTT; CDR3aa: CASSVSGDTQYF
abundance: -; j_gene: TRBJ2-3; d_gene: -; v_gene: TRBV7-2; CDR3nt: TGTGCCAGCAGCTTGTTCTACGGGGGCACAGATACGCAGTATTTT; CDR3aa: CASSLFYGGTDTQYF
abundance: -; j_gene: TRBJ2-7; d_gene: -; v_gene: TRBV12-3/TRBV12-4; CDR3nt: TGTGCCAGCAGTGAGTCCCTCGAGCAGTACTTC; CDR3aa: CASSESLEQYF
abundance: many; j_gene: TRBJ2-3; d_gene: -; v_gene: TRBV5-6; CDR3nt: TGTGCCAGCAGTGAGGGCCCGTACTCACTAGCAATAGATACGCAGTATTTT; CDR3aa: CASSEGPYSLAIDTQYF